This T cell receptor beta chain derives from a study of Graves' ophthalmopathy and Graves' hyperthyroidism. Trimming shortened V by 4 bases and J by 2 bases, and 9 bases separated the two germline ends. Germline V gene sequence: CDR1 SGHTS, CDR2 YDEGEE. CDR3 length equals 13 residues. Findings and caveats of the study: Using 13 signatures, a model distinguished ophthalmopathy from stable hyperthyroidism, reaching 87.88% sensitivity and over 65% specificity.

Researchers took RNA transcripts and amplified TCR beta CDR3 regions from them. HTBI primers were used in a first-round RT-PCR, which preceded a second-round multiplex PCR. TCRdb reprocessed the multiplex PCR reads via MiXCR and lists one record per CDR3 protein. The sample yields some 1.1 million distinct CDR3 sequences, 36% seen once. This clonotype was counted many times. Antigen unknown. The sample comprised peripheral blood or thyroid tissue (not recorded which). This receptor was obtained from an adult man with Graves' hyperthyroidism. The rearrangement links TRBV5-8 to TRBJ1-2; D ambiguous. The CDR3 protein is CASSGGKNYGYTF. CDR3 in DNA: TGTGCCAGCAGCGGCGGTAAGAACTATGGCTACACCTTC.